Presented here are 20 T cell receptor beta chains from one specimen sequenced in a study of blood T cell repertoires in COVID-19. TCRdb keeps only in-frame clones here, not all; method: immunoSEQ multiplex PCR. The table shows over 150,000 clones, with approximately 80% occurring only once. Sequencing input: peripheral blood. Every receptor here comes from an elderly woman with active or convalescent COVID-19.

V usage is TRBV20-1 and J usage is TRBJ2-2; maybe TRBD1 (7 bases). This CDR3 has 11 amino acids. Germline-derived CDR1 and CDR2 are DFQATT and SNEGSKA (reference sequence). The ends were cut back, 6 bases at V and 6 bases at J, with 8 bases in the middle. For the CDR3, the DNA is TGCAGTGCCAGGGGGGCCGGGGAGCTGTTTTTT. As protein: CSARGAGELFF.

V and J are TRBV5-4 and TRBJ2-3; the match to TRBD2 covers 9 bases. The CDR3 sequence is 16 residues long. Germline assignment: CDR1 SGHNT and CDR2 YYREEE (reference sequence). Trimming cost V 0 bases and J 1 base; bases outside gene matches: 3. The CDR3 coding sequence is TGTGCCAGCAGCTTGGTGTCTAGCGGGGGCACAGATACGCAGTATTTT. This translates into CASSLVSSGGTDTQYF.

This clone was found once. V is TRBV7-2 and J is TRBJ2-5, with D unresolved. Between the trimmed V and J ends, which lost 5 bases and 2 bases, there was a span of 18 bases. Germline V gene data show CDR1 as SGHTA and CDR2 as FQGNSA. This CDR3 is 16 amino acids long. The CDR3 coding sequence is TGTGCCAGCAGCCCCACTGTTTGGGCCTCACAAGAGACCCAGTACTTC. Translated: CASSPTVWASQETQYF. The full variable domain, in which reference TRBV7-2 and TRBJ2-5 provide the parts outside the CDR3, is GAGVSQSPSNKVTEKGKDVELRCDPISGHTALYWYRQSLGQGLEFLIYFQGNSAPDKSGLPSDRFSAERTGGSVSTLTIQRTQQEDSAVYLCASSPTVWASQETQYFGPGTRLLVL.

V and J are TRBV27 and TRBJ1-5; TRBD1 aligns across 8 bases. V shed 6 bases, J shed 4 bases, and the junction held 8 bases outside the gene matches. This CDR3 has 15 amino acids. Germline assignment: CDR1 MNHEY and CDR2 SMNVEV (reference sequence). CDR3 protein: CASRAGTGTNQPQHF. The CDR3 region has the DNA TGTGCCAGCAGGGCCGGGACAGGCACAAATCAGCCCCAGCATTTT.

The chain joins TRBV10-3 to TRBJ1-4; the match to TRBD1 covers 7 bases. The CDR3 extends over 15 amino acids. V lost 4 bases, J lost 0 bases, and 2 bases stayed unmatched. CDR1 is ENHRY, CDR2 SYGVKD, per germline. In nucleotides, the CDR3 is TGTGCCATCAGTGTAGGACAGGCAACTAATGAAAAACTGTTTTTT. Translation gives CAISVGQATNEKLFF.

This chain joins TRBV28 and TRBJ1-5, with TRBD1 identical over 8 bases. Per germline, CDR1 MDHEN and CDR2 SYDVKM. Losses at the gene ends were 4 bases for V and 6 bases for J; bases not matched to a gene: 5. CDR3 length: 14 amino acids. CDR3 protein: CASSSRGQGQPQHF. CDR3 nucleotides: TGTGCCAGCAGTTCCAGGGGGCAGGGTCAGCCCCAGCATTTT. Complete variable domain (other parts from reference TRBV28 and TRBJ1-5): DVKVTQSSRYLVKRTGEKVFLECVQDMDHENMFWYRQDPGLGLRLIYFSYDVKMKEKGDIPEGYSVSREKKERFSLILESASTNQTSMYLCASSSRGQGQPQHFGDGTRLSIL.

V is TRBV5-6 and J is TRBJ2-2, with TRBD2 identical over 9 bases. This CDR3 comprises 16 residues. Germline V gives CDR1 SGHDT, CDR2 YYEEEE. V shed 4 bases, J shed 5 bases, and the junction held 9 bases outside the gene matches. CDR3 sequence reads: CASSPWAGGLTGELFF. For the CDR3, the DNA is TGTGCCAGCAGCCCCTGGGCGGGGGGGCTGACCGGGGAGCTGTTTTTT.

The chain joins TRBV7-3 to TRBJ2-3; 10 bases fit TRBD2. Germline CDR1 is SGHTA and CDR2 is FQGTGA. V was clipped by 5 bases and J by 3 bases; unmatched bases: 11. This CDR3 region has 17 residues. CDR3 DNA sequence: TGTGCCAGCAGCCTTAAGCGGGGGGGCCGACTGACAGATACGCAGTATTTT. This gives the protein CASSLKRGGRLTDTQYF.

The rearrangement joins TRBV4-1 to TRBJ1-4, with 11 bases identical to TRBD1. The trim removed 3 bases at V and 7 bases at J, leaving 4 bases unmatched. Per germline, CDR1 MGHRA and CDR2 YSYEKL. CDR3 length equals 15 residues. The CDR3 coding sequence is TGCGCCAGCAGCCATCCGGGACAGGGGGTTGAAAAACTGTTTTTT. It translates to CASSHPGQGVEKLFF.

This sequence joins TRBV6-1 and TRBJ2-3; TRBD2 agrees at 12 bases. Germline assignment: CDR1 MNHNS and CDR2 SASEGT. After removal of 3 bases from V and 8 bases from J, the junction contained 6 bases not matched to a gene. CDR3 length: 15 amino acids. The CDR3 reads CASSERTSGARTQYF. The CDR3 coding sequence is TGTGCCAGCAGTGAGCGGACTAGCGGGGCACGTACGCAGTATTTT.

The chain combines TRBV4-1 with TRBJ1-5; tentative D call: TRBD1 (5 bases). The CDR3 totals 15 residues. Deletions cut 3 bases from V and 5 bases from J, with 14 bases between. Germline V gene lookup returns CDR1 MGHRA and CDR2 YSYEKL. The CDR3 here is CASSQEGRYDQPQHF. In DNA form, the CDR3 reads TGCGCCAGCAGCCAGGAGGGGAGGTATGATCAGCCCCAGCATTTT.

This clone showed up just once. J is TRBJ2-5 and V is TRBV20-1; either TRBD1 or TRBD2 may fit D (5 bases each). This CDR3 comprises 19 residues. Trimming left V 3 bases short and J 2 bases short, with 28 bases between. Germline V gene sequence: CDR1 DFQATT, CDR2 SNEGSKA (reference sequence). The CDR3 DNA reads as TGCAGTGCTAGTGGGGCTTCGGAGGCTCAGCTTAACCAACAAGAGACCCAGTACTTC. This encodes CSASGASEAQLNQQETQYF.

The rearrangement joins TRBV6-2 or TRBV6-3 to TRBJ1-5; no clear D. This CDR3 region has 14 residues. The V end lost 4 bases, the J end lost 0 bases, and 7 bases lay between the germline ends. Per germline, CDR1 MNHEY and CDR2 SVGEGT. CDR3 protein: CASSSLNSNQPQHF. CDR3 nucleotides: TGTGCCAGCAGTTCCCTAAATAGCAATCAGCCCCAGCATTTT.

The CDR3 region is CASSFGGSGANVLTF. CDR3 nucleotides: TGTGCCAGCAGTTTCGGCGGCTCTGGGGCCAACGTCCTGACTTTC. This chain links TRBV28 with TRBJ2-6; D ambiguous. Germline V gene lookup returns CDR1 MDHEN and CDR2 SYDVKM. The V end was cut by 3 bases, the J end by 0 bases, with 6 bases between. This CDR3 spans 15 amino acids.

The chain uses TRBV7-2 and TRBJ1-5; TRBD1 matches 8 bases. V dropped 5 bases and J dropped 4; count of bases not matched to a gene: 4. Germline V gives CDR1 SGHTA, CDR2 FQGNSA. This CDR3 comprises 14 residues. The CDR3 reads CASSLRQGNQPQHF. The CDR3 coding sequence is TGTGCCAGCAGCCTCCGACAGGGGAATCAGCCCCAGCATTTT.

The gene calls are TRBV2 and TRBJ2-7, with 7 bases identical to TRBD1. There are 13 residues in the CDR3. Looked up from germline, CDR1 is SNHLY and CDR2 is FYNNEI. Trimming at V came to 3 bases and at J to 4 bases, leaving 3 bases not matched to a gene. The CDR3 spells CASSEGQKYEQYF. The CDR3, as DNA: TGTGCCAGCAGTGAGGGACAGAAATACGAGCAGTACTTC.

V is TRBV30 and J is TRBJ1-5; the D is unclear. This CDR3 has 14 residues. CDR1 and CDR2 (germline): GTSNPN, SVGIG (reference sequence). V was clipped by 2 bases and J by 7 bases, with 15 bases between them. CDR3 nucleotides: TGTGCCTGGAGTACCTCGAAGACAAACCAGCCCCAGCATTTT. Residues: CAWSTSKTNQPQHF.

This chain connects TRBV6-5 to TRBJ1-1, with D possibly matching TRBD1 (5 bases). V gave up 5 bases and J gave up 6 bases, with 10 bases separating them. Germline V lookup: CDR1 MNHEY, CDR2 SVGAGI. The CDR3 extends over 12 amino acids. The chain's CDR3 is CASSRGTPEAFF. For the CDR3, the DNA is TGTGCCAGCAGTCGCGGGACCCCTGAAGCTTTCTTT.

This sequence joins TRBV2 and TRBJ2-1; unclear D gene. CDR3 length equals 13 residues. Trimming took off 8 bases at V and 0 bases at J, with 8 bases between the two ends. Looked up from germline, CDR1 is SNHLY and CDR2 is FYNNEI. The CDR3 bases are TGTGCCAGCGGCGGTGTCTCCTACAATGAGCAGTTCTTC. Its translation is CASGGVSYNEQFF.

In nucleotides, the CDR3 is TGTGCCAGCAGTTACACAGGGTCTCCACCCCTCCACTTT. As protein: CASSYTGSPPLHF. The rearrangement links TRBV27 to TRBJ1-6; possibly TRBD1 for D (6 bases). The V end was cut by 4 bases, the J end by 11 bases, with 12 bases between. Per the germline V gene, CDR1 is MNHEY and CDR2 is SMNVEV (reference sequence). This CDR3 has 13 residues.